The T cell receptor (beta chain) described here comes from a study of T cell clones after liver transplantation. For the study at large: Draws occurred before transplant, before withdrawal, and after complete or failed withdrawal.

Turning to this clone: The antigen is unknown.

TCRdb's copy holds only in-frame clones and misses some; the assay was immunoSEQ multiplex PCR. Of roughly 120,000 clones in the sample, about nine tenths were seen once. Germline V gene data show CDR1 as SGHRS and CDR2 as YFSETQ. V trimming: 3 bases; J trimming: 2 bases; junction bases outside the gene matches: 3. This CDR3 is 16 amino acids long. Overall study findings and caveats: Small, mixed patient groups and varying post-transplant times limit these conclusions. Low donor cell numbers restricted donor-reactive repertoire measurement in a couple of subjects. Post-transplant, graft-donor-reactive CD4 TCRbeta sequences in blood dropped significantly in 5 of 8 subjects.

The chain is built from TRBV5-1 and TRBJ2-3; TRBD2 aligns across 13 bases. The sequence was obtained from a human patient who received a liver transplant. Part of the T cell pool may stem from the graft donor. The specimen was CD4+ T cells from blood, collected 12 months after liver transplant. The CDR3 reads CASSSGTSGVTDTQYF. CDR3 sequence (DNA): TGCGCCAGCAGCTCCGGGACTAGCGGGGTCACAGATACGCAGTATTTT.